The clone carrying this TCR beta chain showed up just a few times. What it binds is unknown. This sample is drawn from a study of PD-1 blockade in classical Hodgkin lymphoma. Study-level points and caveats: Lower baseline TCR diversity marked trial partial responders and progressors. As was reported, newly diagnosed patients showed lower baseline TCR diversity than healthy donors did.

Every one of the patients relapsed after autologous stem cell transplantation (brentuximab vedotin exposure was variable). V was trimmed by 1 base and J by 3 bases, leaving 18 bases between them. Germline V CDR1 and CDR2: GTSNPN, SVGIG (reference sequence). CDR3 size: 16 residues. Profiled with immunoSEQ multiplex PCR; TCRdb holds only in-frame clones, not every one. The table includes 89,000 or so clones, about nine tenths detected once. The sample consisted of peripheral blood mononuclear cells (PBMCs), taken before the second cycle of nivolumab. The TCR comes from a human donor with classical Hodgkin lymphoma. The V gene is TRBV30, the J gene TRBJ1-1; D is ambiguous. The CDR3 reads CAWSDPGLFVDTEAFF. The CDR3, as DNA: TGTGCCTGGAGTGACCCGGGGTTGTTTGTGGACACTGAAGCTTTCTTT.